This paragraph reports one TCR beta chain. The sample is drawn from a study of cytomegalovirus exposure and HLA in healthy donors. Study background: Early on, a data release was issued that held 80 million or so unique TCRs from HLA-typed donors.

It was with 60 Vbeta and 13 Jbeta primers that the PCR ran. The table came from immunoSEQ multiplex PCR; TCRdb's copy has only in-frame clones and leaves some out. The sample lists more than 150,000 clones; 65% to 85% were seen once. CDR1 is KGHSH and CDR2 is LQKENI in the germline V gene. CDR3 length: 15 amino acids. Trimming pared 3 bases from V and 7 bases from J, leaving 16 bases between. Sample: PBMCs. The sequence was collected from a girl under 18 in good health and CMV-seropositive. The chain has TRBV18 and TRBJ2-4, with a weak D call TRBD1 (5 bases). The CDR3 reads CASSPSGTQGNIQYF. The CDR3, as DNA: TGTGCCAGCTCACCTTCTGGAACCCAGGGTAACATTCAGTACTTC.